In its sample, the clone carrying this T cell receptor beta chain was seen a few times. Antigen: not known. The entry originates in a study of cytomegalovirus exposure and HLA in healthy donors. This PCR relied on a set of 60 Vbeta primers and 13 Jbeta primers. TCRdb keeps only in-frame clones here, not all; method: immunoSEQ multiplex PCR. The repertoire consists of around 110,000 clones, with over 8% occurring once and the leading ten covering around 3%. Donors showed nominal health when sampled, although they likely had unrecorded immune exposures. The V gene end was trimmed by 5 bases and the J gene end by 6 bases; junction bases not matched to a gene: 12. This CDR3 spans 15 amino acids. CDR1 and CDR2 from the germline V gene are SEHNR and FQNEAQ (reference sequence). Notes on the study in general: An analysis was carried out at a later point. It showed that HLA-associated TCR beta chains were more clonally expanded than equally common non-associated chains.

This receptor was identified in a man aged 30-40 years in good health and CMV-seronegative. Specimen: PBMCs. This chain uses TRBV7-9 with TRBJ2-7; TRBD1 agrees at 8 bases. CDR3 in amino acids: CASSQQDRALGEQYF. The CDR3 nucleotides read TGTGCCAGCAGCCAACAGGACAGGGCACTAGGCGAGCAGTACTTC.